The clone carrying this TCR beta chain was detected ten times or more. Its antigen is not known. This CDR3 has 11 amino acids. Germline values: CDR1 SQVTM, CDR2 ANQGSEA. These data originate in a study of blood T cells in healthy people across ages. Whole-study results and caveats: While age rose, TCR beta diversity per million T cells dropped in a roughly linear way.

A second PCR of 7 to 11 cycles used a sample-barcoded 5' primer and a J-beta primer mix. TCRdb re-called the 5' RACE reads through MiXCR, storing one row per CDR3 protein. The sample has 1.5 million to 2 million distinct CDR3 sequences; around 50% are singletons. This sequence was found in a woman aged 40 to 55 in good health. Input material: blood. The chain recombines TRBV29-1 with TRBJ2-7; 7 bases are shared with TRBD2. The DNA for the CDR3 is TGCAGAAGTCCCGGCGGGAGCGAGCAGTACTTC. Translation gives CRSPGGSEQYF.